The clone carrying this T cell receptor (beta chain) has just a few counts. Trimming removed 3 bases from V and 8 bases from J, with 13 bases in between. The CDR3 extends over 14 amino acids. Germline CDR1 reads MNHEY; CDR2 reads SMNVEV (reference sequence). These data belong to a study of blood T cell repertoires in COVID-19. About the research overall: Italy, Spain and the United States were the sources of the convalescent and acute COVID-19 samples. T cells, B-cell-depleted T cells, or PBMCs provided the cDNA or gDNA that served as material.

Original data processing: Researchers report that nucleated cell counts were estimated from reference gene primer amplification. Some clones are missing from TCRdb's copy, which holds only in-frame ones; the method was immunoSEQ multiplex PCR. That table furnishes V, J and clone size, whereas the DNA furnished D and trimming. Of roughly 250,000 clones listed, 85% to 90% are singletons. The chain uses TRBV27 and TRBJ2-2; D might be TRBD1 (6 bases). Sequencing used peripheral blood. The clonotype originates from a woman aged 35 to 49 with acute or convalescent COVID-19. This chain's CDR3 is CASSFPGTPGELFF. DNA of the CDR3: TGTGCCAGCAGTTTCCCCGGGACACCAGGGGAGCTGTTTTTT.